A single sample is the source of the 3 T cell receptor beta chains below, sequenced in a study of blood T cell repertoires in COVID-19. Clones were read by immunoSEQ multiplex PCR, and TCRdb kept only the in-frame ones, dropping some. The sample holds 200,000 to 250,000 clones; roughly 84% are singletons and the top ten take over 10%. Sequencing used peripheral blood. The receptors here all came from a human donor in a cohort sampled during active COVID-19.

The chain combines TRBV5-6 with TRBJ2-1, with TRBD2 matching 9 bases. Germline assignment: CDR1 SGHDT and CDR2 YYEEEE. The junction had 10 bases not matched to a gene; V was cut back by 2 bases and J by 7 bases. The CDR3 extends over 16 amino acids. CDR3 in amino acids: CASSFKMGGRGNEQFF. The CDR3 DNA sequence: TGTGCCAGCAGCTTTAAGATGGGCGGGAGGGGGAATGAGCAGTTCTTC. The full variable domain, completed using reference TRBV5-6 and TRBJ2-1, is DAGVTQSPTHLIKTRGQQVTLRCSPKSGHDTVSWYQQALGQGPQFIFQYYEEEERQRGNFPDRFSGHQFPNYSSELNVNALLLGDSALYLCASSFKMGGRGNEQFFGPGTRLTVL.

The V gene is TRBV27, the J gene TRBJ1-1; a possible D gene is TRBD1 (6 bases). Trimming stripped 7 bases from V and 0 bases from J, with 18 bases between. CDR3 length equals 16 residues. Germline V lookup: CDR1 MNHEY, CDR2 SMNVEV (reference sequence). The DNA of the CDR3 is TGTGCCAGCACCCCTCAGACCGGGACACTGAACACTGAAGCTTTCTTT. Amino acid sequence: CASTPQTGTLNTEAFF.

This chain connects TRBV6-1 to TRBJ2-1, with a weak D call TRBD2 (6 bases). The CDR3 is 17 residues long. Germline V gene sequence: CDR1 MNHNS, CDR2 SASEGT. Trimming removed 0 bases at V and 3 bases at J, with 15 bases between. The CDR3: CASSEAGLGVGYNEQFF. CDR3 sequence (DNA): TGTGCCAGCAGTGAAGCGGGACTTGGGGTTGGCTACAATGAGCAGTTCTTC.